The 10 T cell receptor beta chains presented below share a single source sample, sequenced in a study of regulatory T cells in long-lasting Graves disease. Construction of TCR beta libraries relied on iRepertoire HTBI primers and on Arm-PCR targeting CDR3 regions. TCRdb ran MiXCR on the multiplex PCR reads and lists one entry per CDR3 protein. This table holds around 250,000 distinct CDR3 sequences, around 17% found once. Time point noted: newly diagnosed GD, antithyroid drugs for less than 3 months. With RNA extracted from PBMCs as input, the TCR library was made. Sequencing used peripheral blood mononuclear cells (PBMCs), obtained at new diagnosis, from a patient treated with antithyroid drugs. These receptors were collected from a female donor with Graves disease.

This clonotype was seen repeatedly, ten times or more. The rearrangement joins TRBV18 to TRBJ2-3; D not resolved. The V end was cut by 3 bases, the J end by 0 bases, with 7 bases between. The CDR3 runs to 14 residues. From germline, CDR1 is KGHSH and CDR2 LQKENI. As DNA, the CDR3 is TGTGCCAGCTCACCGGCTTCTAGCACAGATACGCAGTATTTT. Protein product: CASSPASSTDTQYF.

This clonotype has at least ten counts. This chain joins TRBV19 and TRBJ1-1; 9 nucleotides align to TRBD1. The CDR3 is 14 amino acids. The V gene's germline CDR1 is LNHDA and CDR2 SQIVND (reference sequence). V shed 6 bases and J 5 bases; nucleotides not matched to a gene: 7. CDR3 residues: CASSTDRGKTEAFF. In DNA, the CDR3 is TGTGCCAGTAGCACGGACAGGGGAAAAACTGAAGCTTTCTTT.

At least ten counts were recorded for this clonotype. The chain carries TRBV11-2 and TRBJ1-6; TRBD1 is a possible D gene (5 bases). Germline V gives CDR1 SGHAT, CDR2 FQNNGV. The CDR3 totals 19 residues. The V end was cut by 3 bases, the J end by 8 bases, with 26 bases between. The CDR3 sequence: CASSFLSRRDHLLDSPLHF. In nucleotides, the CDR3 is TGTGCCAGCAGCTTTTTGTCCCGCCGGGACCACCTCTTGGATTCACCCCTCCACTTT.

In DNA form, the CDR3 reads TGTGCCACCGGGGGGGGTTACCCGAACACCGGGGAGCTGTTTTTT. Its protein is CATGGGYPNTGELFF. The chain has TRBV12-3 or TRBV12-4 and TRBJ2-2; 8 bases map to TRBD2. The junction had 7 bases not matched to a gene; V was cut back by 10 bases and J by 0 bases. The CDR3 contains 15 residues.

This clonotype has at least ten counts. The chain employs TRBV7-9 and TRBJ1-1; 9 bases map to TRBD1. Trimming cost V 4 bases and J 0 bases; bases outside gene matches: 3. CDR3 length equals 15 residues. CDR1 is SEHNR, CDR2 FQNEAQ, per germline (reference sequence). CDR3 amino acids: CASSSGQGLNTEAFF. Here the CDR3 DNA reads TGTGCCAGCAGCTCGGGACAGGGACTGAACACTGAAGCTTTCTTT.

This clonotype was seen just once. This may be a read error: a much more frequent sequence differs by one nucleotide. This sequence joins TRBV11-3 and TRBJ2-1; D is unclear. There are 11 residues in the CDR3. From germline, CDR1 is SGHNT and CDR2 YENEEA. Here the CDR3 DNA reads TGTGCCAGCAGCGCATACAATGAGCCGTTCTTC. Protein: CASSAYNEPFF.

This clonotype was counted at least ten times. This chain connects TRBV24-1 to TRBJ2-7; perhaps D is TRBD1 or TRBD2 (6 bases each). The germline V gene has CDR1 KGHDR and CDR2 SFDVKD. The V and J ends lost 5 bases and 2 bases respectively, with 18 bases between them. The CDR3 spans 16 residues. CDR3 DNA sequence: TGTGCCACCAGTGTCTGGGGGGCAGGGACCCCCTACGAGCAGTACTTC. It translates to CATSVWGAGTPYEQYF.

This clonotype came up a few times. The chain joins TRBV19 to TRBJ2-5; D is tentatively TRBD1 or TRBD2 (5 bases each). The V and J ends lost 10 bases and 0 bases respectively, with 15 bases between them. The V gene's germline CDR1 is LNHDA and CDR2 SQIVND (reference sequence). This CDR3 contains 14 residues. CDR3 residues: CATCGDQYQETQYF. CDR3 sequence (DNA): TGTGCCACCTGTGGGGACCAGTACCAAGAGACCCAGTACTTC.

There are many counts of this clonotype. The chain combines TRBV28 with TRBJ1-5; D remains unclear. The germline V gene encodes CDR1 MDHEN and CDR2 SYDVKM. The V gene lost 4 bases and the J gene lost 0 bases, with 13 bases spanning the gap. The CDR3 runs 16 residues. CDR3 residues: CASSSRFRNSNQPQHF. CDR3 nucleotides: TGTGCCAGCAGTTCCCGGTTCAGGAATAGCAATCAGCCCCAGCATTTT.

J is TRBJ2-1 and V is TRBV11-3, with 7 nucleotides matching TRBD1. Germline V gene data show CDR1 as SGHNT and CDR2 as YENEEA. Losses at the gene ends were 3 bases for V and 0 bases for J; bases not matched to a gene: 2. The CDR3 has 15 residues. CDR3 nucleotide sequence: TGTGCCAGCAGCTTCGGGACAGTCTCCTACAATGAGCAGTTCTTC. It specifies CASSFGTVSYNEQFF.